The clone carrying this TCR beta chain was picked up a small number of times. V gave up 4 bases and J gave up 8 bases, with 6 bases separating them. The CDR3 is made up of 11 amino acids. CDR1 MDHEN and CDR2 SYDVKM come from the germline V gene. Libraries were prepared by immunoSEQ multiplex PCR; TCRdb keeps only in-frame clonotypes and omits some of them. The sample lists under 150,000 clones, more than 85% occurring once. The sample originates from a study of control samples from healthy donors and cancer patients. The receptor was isolated from a man in his forties or fifties with head and neck cancer. The chain employs TRBV28 and TRBJ1-5; no clear D gene. Material for sequencing was PBMCs. The CDR3 DNA reads TGTGCCAGCAGTTCCGATAAGCCCCAGCATTTT. It yields the protein CASSSDKPQHF.